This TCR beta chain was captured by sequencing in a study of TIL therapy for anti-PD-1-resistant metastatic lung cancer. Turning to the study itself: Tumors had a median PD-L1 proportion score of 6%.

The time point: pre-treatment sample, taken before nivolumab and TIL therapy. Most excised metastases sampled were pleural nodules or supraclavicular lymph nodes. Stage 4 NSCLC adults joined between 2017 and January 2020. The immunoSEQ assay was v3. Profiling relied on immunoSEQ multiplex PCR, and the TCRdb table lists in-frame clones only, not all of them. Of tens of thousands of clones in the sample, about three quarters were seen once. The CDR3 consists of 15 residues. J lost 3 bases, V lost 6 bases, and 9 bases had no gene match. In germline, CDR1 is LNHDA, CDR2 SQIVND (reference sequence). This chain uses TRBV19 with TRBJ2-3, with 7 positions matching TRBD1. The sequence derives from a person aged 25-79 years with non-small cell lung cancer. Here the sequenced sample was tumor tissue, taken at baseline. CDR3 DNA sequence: TGTGCCAGTAGCTCTACACAGGGGAGAACAGATACGCAGTATTTT. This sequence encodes CASSSTQGRTDTQYF.